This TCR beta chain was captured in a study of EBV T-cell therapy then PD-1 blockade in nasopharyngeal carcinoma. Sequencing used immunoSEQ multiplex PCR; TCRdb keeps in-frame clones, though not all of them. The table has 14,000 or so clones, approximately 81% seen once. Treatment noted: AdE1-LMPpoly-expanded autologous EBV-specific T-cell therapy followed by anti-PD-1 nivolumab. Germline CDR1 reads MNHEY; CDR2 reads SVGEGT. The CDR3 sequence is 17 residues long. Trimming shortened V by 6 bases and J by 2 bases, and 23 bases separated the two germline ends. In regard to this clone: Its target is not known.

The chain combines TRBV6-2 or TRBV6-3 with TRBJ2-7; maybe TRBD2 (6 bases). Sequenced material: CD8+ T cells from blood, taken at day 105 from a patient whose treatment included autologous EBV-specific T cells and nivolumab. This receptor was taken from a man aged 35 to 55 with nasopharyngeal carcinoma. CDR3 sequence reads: CASSQPPWGVMAYEQYF. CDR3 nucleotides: TGTGCCAGCAGCCAGCCGCCGTGGGGGGTCATGGCCTACGAGCAGTACTTC.